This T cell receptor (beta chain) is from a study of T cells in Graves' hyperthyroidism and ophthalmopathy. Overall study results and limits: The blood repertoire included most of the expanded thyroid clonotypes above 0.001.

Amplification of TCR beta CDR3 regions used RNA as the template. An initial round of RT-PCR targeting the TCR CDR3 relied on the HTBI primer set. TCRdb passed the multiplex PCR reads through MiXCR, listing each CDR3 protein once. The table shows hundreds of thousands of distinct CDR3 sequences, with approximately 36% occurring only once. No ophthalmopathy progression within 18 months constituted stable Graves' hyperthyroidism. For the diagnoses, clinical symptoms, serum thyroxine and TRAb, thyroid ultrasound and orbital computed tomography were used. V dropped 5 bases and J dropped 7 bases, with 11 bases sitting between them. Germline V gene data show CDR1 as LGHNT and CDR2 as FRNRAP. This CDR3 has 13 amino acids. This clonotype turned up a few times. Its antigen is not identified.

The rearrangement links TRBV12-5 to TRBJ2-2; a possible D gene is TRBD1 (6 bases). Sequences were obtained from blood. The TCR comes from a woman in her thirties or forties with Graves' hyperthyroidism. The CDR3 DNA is TGTGCTAGTGGTCTTACAGGGATCGGGGAGCTGTTTTTT. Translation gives CASGLTGIGELFF. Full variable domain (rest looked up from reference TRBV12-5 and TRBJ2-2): DARVTQTPRHKVTEMGQEVTMRCQPILGHNTVFWYRQTMMQGLELLAYFRNRAPLDDSGMPKDRFSAEMPDATLATLKIQPSEPRDSAVYFCASGLTGIGELFFGEGSRLTVL.